Reported below is one TCR beta chain. The data belong to a study of blood T cells in healthy people across ages. Sample-barcoded 5' priming and a J-beta primer mix drove a second PCR of 7 to 11 cycles. TCRdb re-called the 5' RACE reads with MiXCR, one entry per CDR3 protein. Of nearly 800,000 distinct CDR3 sequences in the sample, roughly 25% are singletons; the top ten hold approximately 4%. With V trimmed by 8 bases and J by 4 bases, 11 bases remained unmatched. The germline CDR1 and CDR2 sequences are SGDLS and YYNGEE. There are 15 residues in the CDR3. This sample was shared with a second study, whose subject was T cells of mothers and their children.

This receptor was taken from a boy aged 5-17 years in good health. The V call is TRBV9, the J call TRBJ1-2; 10 positions match TRBD1. The sample consisted of blood. Written as DNA, the CDR3 is TGTGCCAGTACTTACGACAGGGGGCCTGCCTATGGCTACACCTTC. This codes for CASTYDRGPAYGYTF.